The 15 T cell receptor beta chains listed next were all sequenced from one sample in a study of T cells after yellow fever vaccination. Via MiXCR, TCRdb re-called the 5' RACE reads, giving one row per CDR3 protein. The data hold approximately 90,000 distinct CDR3 sequences, with around 5.8% observed a single time. The material was CD8+ T cells sorted from PBMCs, obtained 10 days after the yellow fever booster vaccination. These receptors were obtained from a man younger than 35 who received the YFV17D yellow fever vaccine.

The chain joins TRBV4-1 to TRBJ1-1; D is perhaps TRBD1 (5 bases). V gave up 3 bases and J gave up 3 bases, with 14 bases separating them. The CDR3 is 15 residues long. Germline assignment: CDR1 MGHRA and CDR2 YSYEKL. This chain's CDR3 is CASSHPGWKDTEAFF. The DNA of the CDR3 is TGCGCCAGCAGCCATCCAGGGTGGAAGGACACTGAAGCTTTCTTT.

This clonotype was counted between two and nine times. The rearrangement uses TRBV9 and TRBJ2-1; 12 nucleotides agree with TRBD2. J lost 6 bases, V lost 3 bases, and 4 bases had no gene match. In germline, CDR1 is SGDLS, CDR2 YYNGEE. The CDR3 covers 15 residues. CDR3: CASSASGGATNEQFF. CDR3 DNA sequence: TGTGCCAGCAGCGCTAGCGGGGGGGCTACCAATGAGCAGTTCTTC.

This clonotype was found a few times. The chain is built from TRBV10-2 and TRBJ2-7; D not resolved. Germline-derived CDR1 and CDR2 are WSHSY and SAAADI. The CDR3 is 14 amino acids. Trimming left V 2 bases short and J 6 bases short, with 14 bases between. The DNA of the CDR3 is TGCGCCAGCAGTGAGCTTTCGGTTGGTGGCGAGCAGTACTTC. Translated, it gives CASSELSVGGEQYF.

The J gene is TRBJ2-7, the V gene TRBV11-2; 10 bases align to TRBD2. J lost 3 bases, V lost 5 bases, and 10 bases had no gene match. This CDR3 has 16 residues. The V gene's germline CDR1 is SGHAT and CDR2 FQNNGV. The CDR3 reads CASSEEVAGGHYEQYV. CDR3 nucleotide sequence: TGTGCCAGCAGCGAAGAAGTAGCGGGGGGCCACTACGAGCAGTACGTC.

The rearrangement joins TRBV4-1 to TRBJ2-7, with 9 positions matching TRBD1. V dropped 1 base and J dropped 3; count of bases not matched to a gene: 10. CDR1 is MGHRA, CDR2 YSYEKL, per germline. CDR3 length: 17 residues. For the CDR3, the DNA is TGCGCCAGCAGCCAAGCCTATCGGACAGGGGAGGACTACGAGCAGTACGTC. Its translation is CASSQAYRTGEDYEQYV.

A few counts support this clonotype. V is TRBV5-1 and J is TRBJ2-1, with TRBD1 matching over 10 bases. The CDR3 spans 16 residues. Per the germline V gene, CDR1 is SGHRS and CDR2 is YFSETQ. J lost 2 bases, V lost 7 bases, and 9 bases had no gene match. The CDR3 DNA sequence: TGCGCCAGCGGAGCCCGGGACAGGGGTCCCTACAATGAGCAGTTCTTC. Translation: CASGARDRGPYNEQFF.

This clonotype was counted a few times. The CDR3 spells CASSWTGTSGITQYF. CDR3 bases: TGTGCCAGCAGTTGGACCGGGACTAGCGGGATCACCCAGTACTTC. This chain uses TRBV27 with TRBJ2-5, with 13 nucleotides matching TRBD2. The CDR3 spans 15 residues. Germline lookup yields CDR1 MNHEY and CDR2 SMNVEV (reference sequence). The junction had 7 bases not matched to a gene; V was cut back by 4 bases and J by 8 bases.

In this sample, this clonotype turned up a few times. This CDR3 reads CASSLGRKSAQHF. The CDR3, as DNA: TGTGCCAGCAGTTTGGGTCGAAAATCGGCCCAGCATTTT. The chain has TRBV28 and TRBJ1-5; D is unresolved. The ends were cut back, 3 bases at V and 11 bases at J, with 14 bases in the middle. Germline V gene sequence: CDR1 MDHEN, CDR2 SYDVKM. The CDR3 runs to 13 residues.

The genes are TRBV7-3 and TRBJ2-2; 9 positions agree with TRBD2. With 2 bases clipped from V and 6 bases from J, the junction kept 7 bases outside the gene matches. This CDR3 is 16 amino acids long. The germline V gene encodes CDR1 SGHTA and CDR2 FQGTGA. The CDR3 is CASSLSAGGPPGELFF. CDR3 DNA sequence: TGTGCCAGCAGCTTATCAGCGGGGGGCCCCCCCGGGGAGCTGTTTTTT.

This chain uses TRBV4-3 with TRBJ2-1, with TRBD2 matching 7 bases. The germline V gene has CDR1 LGHNA and CDR2 YSLEER. The CDR3 consists of 16 residues. The junction had 9 bases not matched to a gene; V was cut back by 0 bases and J by 7 bases. The CDR3 coding sequence is TGCGCCAGCAGCCAAGAAAGGTTCGGGGGGAGGAATGAGCAGTTCTTC. This translates into CASSQERFGGRNEQFF.

The chain is built from TRBV16 and TRBJ2-5, with D possibly being TRBD2 (6 bases). V lost 0 bases and J 5 bases, leaving 13 bases between the germline ends. The CDR3 sequence is 15 residues long. CDR1 and CDR2 from the germline V gene are KGHSY and FQNENV. The CDR3 DNA follows: TGTGCCAGCAGCCAATCGTTAGCGGACGAGGAGACCCAGTACTTC. Its protein product is CASSQSLADEETQYF.

This clonotype has more than one count but fewer than ten. The chain recombines TRBV27 with TRBJ1-5, with TRBD1 identical over 8 bases. Germline V CDR1 and CDR2: MNHEY, SMNVEV (reference sequence). V shed 3 bases, J shed 4 bases, and the junction held 5 bases outside the gene matches. The length of the CDR3 is 15 residues. The CDR3 is CASSLTGALNQPQHF. CDR3 DNA sequence: TGTGCCAGCAGTTTGACAGGGGCTTTAAATCAGCCCCAGCATTTT.

This clonotype occurred a few times. This sequence joins TRBV29-1 and TRBJ2-2; TRBD1 aligns across 9 bases. Germline V lookup: CDR1 SQVTM, CDR2 ANQGSEA. CDR3 length: 15 residues. The V segment lost 6 bases and the J segment 7 bases; nucleotides outside the gene matches: 12. The CDR3 loop reads CSVPSGTGSFGELFF. CDR3 nucleotide sequence: TGCAGCGTCCCGTCCGGGACAGGGTCCTTCGGGGAGCTGTTTTTT.

This clonotype was observed at least ten times. V usage is TRBV4-1 and J usage is TRBJ1-2; no clear D gene. Germline assignment: CDR1 MGHRA and CDR2 YSYEKL. Trimming left V 3 bases short and J 8 bases short, with 19 bases between. This CDR3 has 15 residues. CDR3 residues: CASSHPPWGGGGYTF. CDR3 coding DNA: TGCGCCAGCAGCCACCCACCCTGGGGTGGCGGCGGCTACACCTTC.

The V gene is TRBV29-1, the J gene TRBJ2-7, with D perhaps matching TRBD2 (5 bases). Germline CDR1 and CDR2: SQVTM and ANQGSEA. CDR3 size: 12 residues. With 8 bases removed from V and 6 bases from J, the gap between germline ends came to 17 bases. The CDR3 here is CSLRDGGSEQYF. CDR3 nucleotide sequence: TGCAGCCTTCGGGATGGAGGAAGCGAGCAGTACTTC.